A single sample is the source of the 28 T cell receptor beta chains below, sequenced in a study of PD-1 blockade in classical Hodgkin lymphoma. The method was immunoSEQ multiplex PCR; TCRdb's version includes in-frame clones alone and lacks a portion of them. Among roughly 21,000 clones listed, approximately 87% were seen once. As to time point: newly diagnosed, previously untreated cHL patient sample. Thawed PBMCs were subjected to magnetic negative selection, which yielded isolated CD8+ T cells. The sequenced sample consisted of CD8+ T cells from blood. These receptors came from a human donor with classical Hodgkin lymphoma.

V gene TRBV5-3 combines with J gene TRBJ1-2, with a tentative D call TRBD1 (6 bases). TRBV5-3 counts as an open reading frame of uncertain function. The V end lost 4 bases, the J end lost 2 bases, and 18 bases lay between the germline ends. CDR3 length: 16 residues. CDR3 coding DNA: TGTGCCAGAAGCCTAGGCCAGGGACAACTAAACTATGGCTACACCTTC. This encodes CARSLGQGQLNYGYTF.

CDR3 amino acids: CAWRVIDRGAEQYF. The CDR3 DNA reads as TGTGCCTGGAGGGTTATCGACAGGGGTGCAGAGCAGTACTTC. The rearrangement uses TRBV30 and TRBJ2-7, with TRBD1 matching over 8 bases. The V and J ends lost 3 bases and 7 bases, in that order; junction bases with no gene match: 11. CDR3 length: 14 residues. CDR1 and CDR2 (germline): GTSNPN, SVGIG (reference sequence).

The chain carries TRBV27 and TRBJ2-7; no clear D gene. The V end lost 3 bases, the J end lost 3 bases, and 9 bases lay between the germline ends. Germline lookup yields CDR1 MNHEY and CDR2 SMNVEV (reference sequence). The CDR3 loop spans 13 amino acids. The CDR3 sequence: CASSFRVNYEQYF. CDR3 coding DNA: TGTGCCAGCAGTTTTCGGGTGAACTACGAGCAGTACTTC.

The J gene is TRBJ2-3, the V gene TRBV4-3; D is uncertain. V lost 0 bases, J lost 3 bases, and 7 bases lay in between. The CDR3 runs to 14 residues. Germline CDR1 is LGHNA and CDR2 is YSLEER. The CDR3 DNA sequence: TGCGCCAGCAGCCAAGAGGAACCGACAGATACGCAGTATTTT. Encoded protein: CASSQEEPTDTQYF.

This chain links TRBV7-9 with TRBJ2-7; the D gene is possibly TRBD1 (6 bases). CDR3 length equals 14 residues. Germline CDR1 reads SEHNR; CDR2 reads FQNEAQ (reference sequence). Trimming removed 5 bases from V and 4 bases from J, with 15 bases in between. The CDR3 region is CASSTPGQVYEQYF. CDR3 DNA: TGTGCCAGCAGCACACCGGGACAAGTATACGAGCAGTACTTC.

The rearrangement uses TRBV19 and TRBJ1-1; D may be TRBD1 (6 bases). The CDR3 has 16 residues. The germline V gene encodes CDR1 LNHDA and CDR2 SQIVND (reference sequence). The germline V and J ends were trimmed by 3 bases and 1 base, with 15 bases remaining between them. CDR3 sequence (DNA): TGTGCCAGTAGTATTCAGGGGCGAGGGTCGAACACTGAAGCTTTCTTT. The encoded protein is CASSIQGRGSNTEAFF.

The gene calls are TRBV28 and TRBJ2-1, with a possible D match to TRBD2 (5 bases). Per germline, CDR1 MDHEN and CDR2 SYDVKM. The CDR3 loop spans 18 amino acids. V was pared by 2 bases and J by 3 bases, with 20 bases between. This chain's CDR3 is CASSLHPPWTLDYNEQFF. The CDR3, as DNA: TGTGCCAGCAGTTTACACCCCCCTTGGACTCTGGACTACAATGAGCAGTTCTTC. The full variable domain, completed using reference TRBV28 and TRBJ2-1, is DVKVTQSSRYLVKRTGEKVFLECVQDMDHENMFWYRQDPGLGLRLIYFSYDVKMKEKGDIPEGYSVSREKKERFSLILESASTNQTSMYLCASSLHPPWTLDYNEQFFGPGTRLTVL.

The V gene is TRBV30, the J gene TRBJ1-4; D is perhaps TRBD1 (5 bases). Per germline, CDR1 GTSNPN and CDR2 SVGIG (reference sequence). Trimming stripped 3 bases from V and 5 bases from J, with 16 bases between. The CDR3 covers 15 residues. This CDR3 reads CAWRKGTGSNEKLFF. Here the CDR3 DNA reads TGTGCCTGGAGGAAGGGGACGGGGAGCAATGAAAAACTGTTTTTT.

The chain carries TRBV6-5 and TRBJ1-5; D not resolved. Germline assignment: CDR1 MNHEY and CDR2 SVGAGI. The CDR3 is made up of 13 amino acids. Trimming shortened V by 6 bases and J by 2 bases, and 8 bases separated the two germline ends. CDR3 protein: CASSSRGNQPQHF. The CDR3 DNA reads TGTGCCAGCAGCTCCCGGGGCAATCAGCCCCAGCATTTT.

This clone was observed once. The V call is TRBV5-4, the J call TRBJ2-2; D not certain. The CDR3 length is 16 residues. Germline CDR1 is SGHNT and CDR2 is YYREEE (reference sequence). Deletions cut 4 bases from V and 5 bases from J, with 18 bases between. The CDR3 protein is CASSQEPVPRTGELFF. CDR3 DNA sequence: TGTGCCAGCAGCCAAGAACCAGTACCGAGGACCGGGGAGCTGTTTTTT. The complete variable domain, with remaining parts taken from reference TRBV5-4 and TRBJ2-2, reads ETGVTQSPTHLIKTRGQQVTLRCSSQSGHNTVSWYQQALGQGPQFIFQYYREEENGRGNFPPRFSGLQFPNYSSELNVNALELDDSALYLCASSQEPVPRTGELFFGEGSRLTVL.

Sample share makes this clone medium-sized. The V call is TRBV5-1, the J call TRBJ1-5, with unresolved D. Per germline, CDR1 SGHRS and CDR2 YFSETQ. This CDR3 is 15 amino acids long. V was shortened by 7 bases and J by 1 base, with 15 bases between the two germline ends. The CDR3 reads CASRVNLGSNQPQHF. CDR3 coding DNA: TGCGCCAGCCGAGTAAACCTAGGGAGCAATCAGCCCCAGCATTTT.

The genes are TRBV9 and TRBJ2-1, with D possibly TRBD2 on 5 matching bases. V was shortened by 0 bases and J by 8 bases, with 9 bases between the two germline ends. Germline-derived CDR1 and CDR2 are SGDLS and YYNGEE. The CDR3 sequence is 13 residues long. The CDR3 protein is CASSVGGLDEQFF. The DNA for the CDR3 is TGTGCCAGCAGCGTAGGAGGGTTGGATGAGCAGTTCTTC.

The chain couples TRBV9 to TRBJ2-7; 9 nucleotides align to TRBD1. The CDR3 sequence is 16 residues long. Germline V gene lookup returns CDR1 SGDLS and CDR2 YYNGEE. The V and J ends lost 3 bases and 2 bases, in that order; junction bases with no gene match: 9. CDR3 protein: CASSARGTGRTYEQYF. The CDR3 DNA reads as TGTGCCAGCAGCGCACGTGGGACAGGGAGAACCTACGAGCAGTACTTC.

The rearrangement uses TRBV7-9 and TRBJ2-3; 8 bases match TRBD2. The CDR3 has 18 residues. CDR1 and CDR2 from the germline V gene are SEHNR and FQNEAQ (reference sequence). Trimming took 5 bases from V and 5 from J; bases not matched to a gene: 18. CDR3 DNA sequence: TGTGCCAGCAGCAAAGAGGTCGGGACTAGGAAGGACGTAGATACGCAGTATTTT. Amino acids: CASSKEVGTRKDVDTQYF.

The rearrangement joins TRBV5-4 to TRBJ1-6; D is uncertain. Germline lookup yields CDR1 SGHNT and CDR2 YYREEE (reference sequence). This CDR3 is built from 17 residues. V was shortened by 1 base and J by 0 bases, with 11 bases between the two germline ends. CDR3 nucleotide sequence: TGTGCCAGCAGCTTGCTTCTAACGGGCTCCTATAATTCACCCCTCCACTTT. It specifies CASSLLLTGSYNSPLHF.

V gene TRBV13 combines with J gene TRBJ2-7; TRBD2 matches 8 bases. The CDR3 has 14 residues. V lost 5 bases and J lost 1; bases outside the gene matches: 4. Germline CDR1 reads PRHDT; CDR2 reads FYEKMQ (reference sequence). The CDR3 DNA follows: TGTGCCAGCAGCCCAGGGACTAGGTCCTACGAGCAGTACTTC. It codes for CASSPGTRSYEQYF.

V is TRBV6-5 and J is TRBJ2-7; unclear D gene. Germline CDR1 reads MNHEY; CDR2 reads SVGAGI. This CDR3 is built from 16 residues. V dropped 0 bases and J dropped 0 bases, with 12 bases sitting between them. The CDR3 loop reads CASSYSAGWLSYEQYF. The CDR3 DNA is TGTGCCAGCAGTTACTCGGCCGGGTGGCTCTCCTACGAGCAGTACTTC.

CDR3 bases: TGTGCCAGCAGTCACAGGGGGAGTTTAATCCCAGAGACCCAGTACTTC. It codes for CASSHRGSLIPETQYF. The chain has TRBV27 and TRBJ2-5, with TRBD1 matching over 8 bases. Germline trimming cut 5 bases from V and 4 bases from J; bases unmatched to any gene: 12. The CDR3 length is 16 residues. CDR1 and CDR2 from the germline V gene are MNHEY and SMNVEV (reference sequence).

Here the CDR3 reads CASSLGGGLDEQFF. The CDR3 nucleotides read TGTGCCAGCAGCTTAGGGGGCGGACTCGATGAGCAGTTCTTC. The genes are TRBV7-9 and TRBJ2-1; either TRBD1 or TRBD2 may supply D (5 bases each). The CDR3 covers 14 residues. V lost 1 base, J lost 8 bases, and 12 bases lay in between. Germline CDR1 is SEHNR and CDR2 is FQNEAQ (reference sequence).

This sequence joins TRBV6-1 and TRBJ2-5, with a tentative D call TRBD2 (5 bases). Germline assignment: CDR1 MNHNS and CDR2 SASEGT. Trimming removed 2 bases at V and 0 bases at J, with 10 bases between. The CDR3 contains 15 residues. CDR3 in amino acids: CASSESSGNQETQYF. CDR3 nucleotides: TGTGCCAGCAGTGAAAGTTCCGGGAACCAAGAGACCCAGTACTTC.

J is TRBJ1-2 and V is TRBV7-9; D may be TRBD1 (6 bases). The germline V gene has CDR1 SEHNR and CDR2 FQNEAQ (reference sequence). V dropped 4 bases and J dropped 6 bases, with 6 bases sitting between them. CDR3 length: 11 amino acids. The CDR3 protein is CASSYRDGYTF. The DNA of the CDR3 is TGTGCCAGCAGCTACAGGGATGGCTACACCTTC.

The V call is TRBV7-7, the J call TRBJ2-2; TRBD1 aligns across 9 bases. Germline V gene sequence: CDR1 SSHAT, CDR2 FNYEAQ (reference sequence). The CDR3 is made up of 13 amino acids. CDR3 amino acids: CAQGALNTGELFF. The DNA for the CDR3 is TGTGCACAGGGGGCCCTCAACACCGGGGAGCTGTTTTTT.

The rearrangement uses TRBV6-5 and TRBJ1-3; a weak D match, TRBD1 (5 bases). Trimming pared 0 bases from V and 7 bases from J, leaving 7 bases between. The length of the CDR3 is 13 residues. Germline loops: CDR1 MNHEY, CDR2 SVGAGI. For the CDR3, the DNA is TGTGCCAGCAGTTACTCGTGGGGGAACACCATATATTTT. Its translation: CASSYSWGNTIYF.

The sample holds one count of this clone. CDR3 residues: CASSGGPFRNYGYTF. The CDR3 DNA is TGTGCCAGCAGTGGGGGGCCTTTTAGGAACTATGGCTACACCTTC. This chain connects TRBV27 to TRBJ1-2, with D tentatively TRBD1 (6 bases). The CDR3 spans 15 residues. Per the germline V gene, CDR1 is MNHEY and CDR2 is SMNVEV (reference sequence). V was shortened by 5 bases and J by 2 bases, with 15 bases between the two germline ends.

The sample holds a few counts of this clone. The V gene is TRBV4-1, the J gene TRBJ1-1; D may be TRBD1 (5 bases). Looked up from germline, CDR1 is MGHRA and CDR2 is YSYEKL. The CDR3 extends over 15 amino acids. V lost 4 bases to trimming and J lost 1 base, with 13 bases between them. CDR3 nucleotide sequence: TGCGCCAGCAGCCCCAGGGTCTTGGGGAACACTGAAGCTTTCTTT. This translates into CASSPRVLGNTEAFF.

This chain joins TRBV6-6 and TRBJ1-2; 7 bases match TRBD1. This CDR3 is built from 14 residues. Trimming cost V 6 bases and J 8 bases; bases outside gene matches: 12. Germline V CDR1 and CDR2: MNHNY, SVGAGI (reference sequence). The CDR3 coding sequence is TGTGCCAGCAGCTTTTCAGGGGGATTTAACGGCTACACCTTC. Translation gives CASSFSGGFNGYTF.

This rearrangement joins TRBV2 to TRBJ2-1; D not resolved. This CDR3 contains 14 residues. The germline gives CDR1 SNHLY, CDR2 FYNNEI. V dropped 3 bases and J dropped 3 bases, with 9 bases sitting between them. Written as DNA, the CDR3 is TGTGCCAGCAGTGATCGGAAATACTACAATGAGCAGTTCTTC. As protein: CASSDRKYYNEQFF.

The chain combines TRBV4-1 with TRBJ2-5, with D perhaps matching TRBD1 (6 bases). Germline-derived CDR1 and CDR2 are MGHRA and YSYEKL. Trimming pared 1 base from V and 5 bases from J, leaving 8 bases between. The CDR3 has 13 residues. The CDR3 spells CASSQVQGETQYF. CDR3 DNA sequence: TGCGCCAGCAGCCAAGTGCAGGGGGAGACCCAGTACTTC.